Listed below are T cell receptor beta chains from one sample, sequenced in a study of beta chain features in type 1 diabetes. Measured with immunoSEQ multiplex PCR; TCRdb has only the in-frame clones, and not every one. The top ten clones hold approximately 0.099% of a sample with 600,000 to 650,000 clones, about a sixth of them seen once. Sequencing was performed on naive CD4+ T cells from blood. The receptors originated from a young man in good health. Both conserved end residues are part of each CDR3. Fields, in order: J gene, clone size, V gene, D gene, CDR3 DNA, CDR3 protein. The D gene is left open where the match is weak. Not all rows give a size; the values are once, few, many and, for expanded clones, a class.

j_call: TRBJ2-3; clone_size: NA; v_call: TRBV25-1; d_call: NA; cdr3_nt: TGTGCCAGCAGTGACTCGGGAAGGGGCCGCACAGATACGCAGTATTTT; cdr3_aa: CASSDSGRGRTDTQYF
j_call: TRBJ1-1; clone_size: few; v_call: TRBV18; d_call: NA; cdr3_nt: TGTGCCAGCTCACCACCAGTAGGTAGTGGGGACACTGAAGCTTTCTTT; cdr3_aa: CASSPPVGSGDTEAFF
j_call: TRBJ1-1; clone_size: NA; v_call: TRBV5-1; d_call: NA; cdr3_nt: TGCGCCAGCAGCTGGGGGACTGAAGCTTTCTTT; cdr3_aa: CASSWGTEAFF
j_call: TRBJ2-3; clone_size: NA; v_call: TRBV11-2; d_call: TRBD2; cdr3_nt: TGTGCCAGCAGCAGACGGACTAGCGGGGCGCCCACGCAGTATTTT; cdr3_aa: CASSRRTSGAPTQYF
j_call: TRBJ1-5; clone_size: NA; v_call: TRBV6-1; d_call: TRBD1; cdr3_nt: TGTGCCAGCAAGCGAGACAGGGGCCCTAATCAGCCCCAGCATTTT; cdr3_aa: CASKRDRGPNQPQHF
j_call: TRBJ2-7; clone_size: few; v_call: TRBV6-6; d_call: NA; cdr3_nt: TGTGCCAGCAGGTATATGGGTGACGATTCCTACGAGCAGTACTTC; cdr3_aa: CASRYMGDDSYEQYF
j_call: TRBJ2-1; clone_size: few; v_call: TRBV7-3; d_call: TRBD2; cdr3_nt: TGTGCCAGCAGCTTAGGCCGGAGAGGGAGGGCCAACAATGAGCAGTTCTTC; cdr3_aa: CASSLGRRGRANNEQFF
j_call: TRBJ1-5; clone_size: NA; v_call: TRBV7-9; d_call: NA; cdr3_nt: TGTGCCAGCAGCTCGGGGGGGAACAATCAGCCCCAGCATTTT; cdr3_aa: CASSSGGNNQPQHF
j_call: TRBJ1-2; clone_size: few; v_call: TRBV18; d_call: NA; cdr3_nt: TGTGCCAGCTCGTCAAACTATGGCTACACCTTC; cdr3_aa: CASSSNYGYTF
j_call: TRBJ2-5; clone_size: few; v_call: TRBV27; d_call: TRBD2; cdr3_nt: TGTGCCAGCAGATTGCTAGCGGGACAAGAGACCCAGTACTTC; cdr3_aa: CASRLLAGQETQYF
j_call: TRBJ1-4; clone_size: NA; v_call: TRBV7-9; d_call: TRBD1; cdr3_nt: TGTGCCAGCAGCTCGGGGGACAGAGCAACTAATGAAAAACTGTTTTTT; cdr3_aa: CASSSGDRATNEKLFF
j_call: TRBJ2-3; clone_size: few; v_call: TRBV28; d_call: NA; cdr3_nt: TGTGCCAGCAGTTTAGGGGGCCCGATAAGCACAGATACGCAGTATTTT; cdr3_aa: CASSLGGPISTDTQYF
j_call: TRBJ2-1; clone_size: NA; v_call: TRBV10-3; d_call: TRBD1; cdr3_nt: TGTGCCACCACCGACAGGGGGTATGGTGGGAATGAGCAGTTCTTC; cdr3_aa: CATTDRGYGGNEQFF
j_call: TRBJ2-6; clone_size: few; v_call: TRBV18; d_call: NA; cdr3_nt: TGTGCCAGCTCACCTGTGGGGTCAGGGGCCAACGTCCTGACTTTC; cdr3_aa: CASSPVGSGANVLTF
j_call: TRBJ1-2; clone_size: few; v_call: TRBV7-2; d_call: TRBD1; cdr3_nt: TGTGCCAGCAGCTTAGAACCGGGACAGGCTAACTATGGCTACACCTTC; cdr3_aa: CASSLEPGQANYGYTF
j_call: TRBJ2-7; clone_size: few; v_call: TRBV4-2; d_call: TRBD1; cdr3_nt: TGTGCCAGCAGCCAAGATACGGGACAGATTAGGTACTCCTACGAGCAGTACTTC; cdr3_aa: CASSQDTGQIRYSYEQYF
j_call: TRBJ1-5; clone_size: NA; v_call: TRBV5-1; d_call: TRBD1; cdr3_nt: TGCGCCAGCAGCTGGGGACAGGCCAATCAGCCCCAGCATTTT; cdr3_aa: CASSWGQANQPQHF
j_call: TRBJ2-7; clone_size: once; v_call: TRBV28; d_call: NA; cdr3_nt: TGTGCCAGCAGTTCTTCTGGTGAGGTGACCTACGAGCAGTACTTC; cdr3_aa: CASSSSGEVTYEQYF
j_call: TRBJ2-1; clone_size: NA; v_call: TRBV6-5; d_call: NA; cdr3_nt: TGTGCCAGCGGACTGACTTTCACCCAGTTCTTC; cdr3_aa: CASGLTFTQFF
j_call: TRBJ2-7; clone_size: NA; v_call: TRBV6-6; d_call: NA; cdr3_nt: TGTGCGGCAGGGGCAGGGGACTACGAGCAGTACTTC; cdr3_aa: CAAGAGDYEQYF
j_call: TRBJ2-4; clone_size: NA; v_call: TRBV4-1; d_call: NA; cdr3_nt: TGCGCCAGCAGCCAAGATCACATTCAGCGGCCCTACTTC; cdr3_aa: CASSQDHIQRPYF
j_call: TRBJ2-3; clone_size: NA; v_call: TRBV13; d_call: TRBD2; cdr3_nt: TGTGCCAGCAGCCTGCGCGCGGGGGGGACCGCAGATACGCAGTATTTT; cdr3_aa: CASSLRAGGTADTQYF
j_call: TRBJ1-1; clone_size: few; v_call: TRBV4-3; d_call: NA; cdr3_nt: TGCGCCAGCAGCCAAGAGTTGGTAACTGAAGCTTTCTTT; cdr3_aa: CASSQELVTEAFF
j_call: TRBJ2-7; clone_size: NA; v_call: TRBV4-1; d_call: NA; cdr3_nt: TGCGCCAGCAGCCACCGAAGCGGTTGGGCCTACGAGCAGTACTTC; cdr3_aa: CASSHRSGWAYEQYF
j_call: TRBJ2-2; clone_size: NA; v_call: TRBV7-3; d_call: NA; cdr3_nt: TGTGCCAGCAGCTTAAAGGGTCCAGGGAGCACCGGGGAGCTGTTTTTT; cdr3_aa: CASSLKGPGSTGELFF
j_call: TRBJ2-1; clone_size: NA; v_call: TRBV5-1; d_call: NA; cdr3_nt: TGCGCCAGCAGCTTCCAGAATGAGCAGTTCTTC; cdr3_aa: CASSFQNEQFF
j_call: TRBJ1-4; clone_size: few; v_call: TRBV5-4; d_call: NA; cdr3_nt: TGTGCCAGCAGCCAAGGCCTCGGGGGGTACGAAAAACTGTTTTTT; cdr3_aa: CASSQGLGGYEKLFF
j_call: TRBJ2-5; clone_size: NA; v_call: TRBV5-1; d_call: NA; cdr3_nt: TGCGCCAGCAGCTTGGCCAGGCCCTATCCAGAGACCCAGTACTTC; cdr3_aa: CASSLARPYPETQYF
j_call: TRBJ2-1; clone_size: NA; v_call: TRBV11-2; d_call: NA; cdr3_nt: TGTGCCAGCAGGACCGCCGGACAGTCTTACAATGAGCAGTTCTTC; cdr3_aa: CASRTAGQSYNEQFF
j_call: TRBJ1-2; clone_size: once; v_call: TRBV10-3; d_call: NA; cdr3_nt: TGTGCCATCAGTATCACCAGGGACGGCTACACCTTC; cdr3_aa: CAISITRDGYTF
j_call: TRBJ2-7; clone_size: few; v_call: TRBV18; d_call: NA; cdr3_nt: TGTGCCAGCTCACCGGACAGAACCTACGAGCAGTACTTC; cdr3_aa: CASSPDRTYEQYF
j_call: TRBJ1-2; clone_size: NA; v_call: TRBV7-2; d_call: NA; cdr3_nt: TGTGCCAGCAGCTTAGCGGGGGCGATGGACTATGGCTACACCTTC; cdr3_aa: CASSLAGAMDYGYTF
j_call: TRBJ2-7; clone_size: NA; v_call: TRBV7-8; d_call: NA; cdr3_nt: TGTGCCAGCAGCTTAGACCCTACAGGGACCGCTAGCGGCTCCTACGAGCAGTACTTC; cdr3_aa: CASSLDPTGTASGSYEQYF
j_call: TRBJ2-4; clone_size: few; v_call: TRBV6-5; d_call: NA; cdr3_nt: TGTGCCAGCAGTTACTCTGGGTCTCGCATTCAGTACTTC; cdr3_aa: CASSYSGSRIQYF
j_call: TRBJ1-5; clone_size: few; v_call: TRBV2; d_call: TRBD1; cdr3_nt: TGTGCCAGCAGGCCCGACAGGGCCAATCAGCCCCAGCATTTT; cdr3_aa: CASRPDRANQPQHF
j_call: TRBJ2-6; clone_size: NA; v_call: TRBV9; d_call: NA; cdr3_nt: TGTGCCAGCAGCGTAGAAGGCTCTGGGGCCAACGTCCTGACTTTC; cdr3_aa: CASSVEGSGANVLTF
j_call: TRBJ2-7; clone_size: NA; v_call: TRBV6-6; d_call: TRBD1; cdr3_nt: TGTGCCAGCCACGGACAGGGGAACGAGCAGTACTTC; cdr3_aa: CASHGQGNEQYF
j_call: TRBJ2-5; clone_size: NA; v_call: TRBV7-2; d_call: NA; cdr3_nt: TGTGCCAGCAGCTTAGGGGCTAGCTCCAGGTGGGAGACCCAGTACTTC; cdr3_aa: CASSLGASSRWETQYF
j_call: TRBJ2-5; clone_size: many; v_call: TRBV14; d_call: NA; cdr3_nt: TGTGCCAGCAGCCAAGTCCGGGAGACCCAGTACTTC; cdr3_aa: CASSQVRETQYF
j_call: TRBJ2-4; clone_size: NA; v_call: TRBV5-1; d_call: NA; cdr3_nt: TGCGCCAGCAGCTTGGTGGGCTTAGCCAAAAACATTCAGTACTTC; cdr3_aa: CASSLVGLAKNIQYF
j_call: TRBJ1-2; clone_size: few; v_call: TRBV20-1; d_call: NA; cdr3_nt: TGCAGTGCTAGAGATAATGGCTACACCTTC; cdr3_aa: CSARDNGYTF
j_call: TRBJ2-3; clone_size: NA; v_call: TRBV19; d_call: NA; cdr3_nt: TGTGCCAGTAGTAGTTTACGATCCTGGGATACGCAGTATTTT; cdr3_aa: CASSSLRSWDTQYF
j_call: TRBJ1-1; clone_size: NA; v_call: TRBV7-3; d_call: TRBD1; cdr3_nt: TGTGCCAGCAGCCCACGACAGGGACTTTTCAACACTGAAGCTTTCTTT; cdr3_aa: CASSPRQGLFNTEAFF
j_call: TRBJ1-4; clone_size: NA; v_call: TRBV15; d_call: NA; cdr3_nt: TGTGCCACCAGCCCAAGACAGGCAACTAATGAAAAACTGTTTTTT; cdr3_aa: CATSPRQATNEKLFF
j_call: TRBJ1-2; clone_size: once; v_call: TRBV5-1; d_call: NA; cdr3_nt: TGCGCCAGCAGCCCGCAGACGGTTAACTATGGCTACACCTTC; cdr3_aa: CASSPQTVNYGYTF
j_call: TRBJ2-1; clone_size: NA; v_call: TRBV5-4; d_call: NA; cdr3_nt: TGTGCCAGCAGTCTACAATACAATGAGCAGTTCTTC; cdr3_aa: CASSLQYNEQFF
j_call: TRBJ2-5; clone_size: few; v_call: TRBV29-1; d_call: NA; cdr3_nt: TGCAGCGACCAAGAGACCCAGTACTTC; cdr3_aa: CSDQETQYF
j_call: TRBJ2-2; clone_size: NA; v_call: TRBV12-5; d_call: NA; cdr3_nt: TGTGCTAGTCAAACCGCAGTAAACACCGGGGAGCTGTTTTTT; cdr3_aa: CASQTAVNTGELFF
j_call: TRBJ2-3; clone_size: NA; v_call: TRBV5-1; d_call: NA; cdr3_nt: TGCGCCAGCAGCTCCCCCACAGATACGCAGTATTTT; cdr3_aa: CASSSPTDTQYF
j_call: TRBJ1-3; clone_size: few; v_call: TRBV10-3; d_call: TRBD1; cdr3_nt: TGTGCCATCCACGGACAGGGATTCTCTGGAAACACCATATATTTT; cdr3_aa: CAIHGQGFSGNTIYF
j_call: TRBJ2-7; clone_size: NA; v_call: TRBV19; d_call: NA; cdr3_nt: TGTGCCAGTAGTATGTCCCGCTTGATGGGGCGGTACGAGCAGTACTTC; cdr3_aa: CASSMSRLMGRYEQYF
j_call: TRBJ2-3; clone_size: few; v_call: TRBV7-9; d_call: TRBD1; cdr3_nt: TGTGCCAGCAGCGCCCAATTGAACAGGGGAGATACGCAGTATTTT; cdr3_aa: CASSAQLNRGDTQYF
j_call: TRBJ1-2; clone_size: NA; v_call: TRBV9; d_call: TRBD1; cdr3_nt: TGTGCCAGCAGCGTAGGCGGACAGGGGAATGGCTACACCTTC; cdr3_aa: CASSVGGQGNGYTF
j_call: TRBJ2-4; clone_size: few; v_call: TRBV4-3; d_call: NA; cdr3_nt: TGCGCCAGCAGCCAAGATAAGAGGGACATTCAGTACTTC; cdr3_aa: CASSQDKRDIQYF
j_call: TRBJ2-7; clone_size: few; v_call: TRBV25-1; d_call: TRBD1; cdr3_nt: TGTGCCAGCAGTGAAGATGAGGGACAGGGTATTCGGTACGAGCAGTACTTC; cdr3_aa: CASSEDEGQGIRYEQYF